This T cell receptor beta chain was identified in a study of cytomegalovirus exposure and HLA in healthy donors. Findings and caveats of the study: The only immune exposure information that was available was CMV serostatus. Further analysis was carried out later, and it showed several of the most significant clusters appearing linked to common viral pathogens. A later analysis found TCR association rates differed by HLA locus, highest for DRB1 and lowest for HLA-C.

Germline V gene lookup returns CDR1 SSHAT and CDR2 FNYEAQ (reference sequence). This CDR3 region has 16 residues. Comment on this clone: Its antigen is undetermined. A junction boundary mismatches the germline segment, possibly from a read error.

Primers included in the PCR were 60 Vbeta and 13 Jbeta primers. This table comes from immunoSEQ multiplex PCR, and its TCRdb copy is limited to in-frame clones, with some not included. Among 310,000 or so clones listed, 70% to 90% were seen once. The sample taken for sequencing was PBMCs. The TCR was taken from a woman between 18 and 29 years old in good health and CMV-seronegative. The rearrangement joins TRBV7-7 to TRBJ2-1, with TRBD1 matching over 9 bases. The CDR3 here is CASSPTGTGIINEQFF. CDR3 DNA sequence: TGTGCTAGCAGCCCCACCGGGACAGGGATTATCAATGAGCAGTTCTTC.